This T cell receptor beta chain originates from a study of T cell responses to AZD1222 COVID-19 vaccine (dated by TCRdb to 2020 to 2023). Study-wide context: AZD1222 recipients with second doses at about 4 weeks or about 12 weeks were pooled, because spike-specific TCR depth and breadth did not differ between schedules. A total of 230 to 250 trial participants underwent TCR sequencing, of whom about 200 received two doses of AZD1222 and roughly 25 received two doses of the MenACWY control vaccine. Trial participants were enrolled into age subgroups of 18-55, 56-69 and 70-plus years, which contained around 150, 29 and 61 TCR-sequenced participants, respectively.

Cut back by 3 bases and 8 bases, the V and J ends lie 17 bases apart. CDR1 SGHRS and CDR2 YFSETQ are derived from the germline V gene. The CDR3 holds 14 amino acids from the cysteine to the phenylalanine. The DNA shown is the 42-base CDR3, in frame from base 1. The CDR3 regions of human TCRbeta chains were analyzed by immunosequencing. The source study handled its data this way. TCRs in the repertoires were matched against a reference library of SARS-CoV-2-specific TCRs that had been generated with the MIRA antigen-specificity platform. Breadth was defined as the fraction of unique TCRs that were SARS-CoV-2-associated. Depth was defined as the fraction of total T cells that were SARS-CoV-2-associated. Using the MIRA data, each spike-specific TCR was assigned both to the spike region to which the TCR was reactive and to a CD4 or CD8 class. Log10-transformed breadth and depth values were compared by one-way ANOVA with Sidak's multiple comparisons tests. In TCRdb, the immuneACCESS table is reduced to in-frame sequences with V and J assigned. These tables do not hold every clone; where another copy was compared, an unresolved V gene accounts for under half, and the others remain unexplained. The V and J calls and clone size are taken from that table; D and trimming were inferred from the DNA. The sample profile shows roughly 100,000 clones; 80% to 90% of them were found once. Clones ranked in the top ten supply 20% to 25% of the sample.

A note on this clone: Its antigen is unknown. Base qualities are missing; no much larger clone stands one base away.

What the work shows at the level of the full study, not this receptor alone: Participants were mostly white British and included more females than males, and it was suggested by the authors that clonal diversity may have been underestimated. A significant rise in spike-specific TCR breadth and depth was observed after two AZD1222 doses relative to day 0 and relative to MenACWY recipients. The vaccine-associated CD4 TCRs covered the entire spike protein, and the dominant responses fell in regions 160-218 and 743-854. Conclusions about previously exposed vaccinees were limited because only six AZD1222 recipients were SARS-CoV-2 seropositive at baseline. Because no day 14 peak-response samples were available, repertoires were characterized only after the peak T cell response. The 56-69-year group was small, and its depth increase did not reach significance, likely because of low power. Reportedly, close to half of the unique spike-specific TCRs recognized epitopes lying outside the regions that are mutated in the B.1.351 and B.1.1.7 variants.

According to the study, the label for this sample's time point signals: baseline before first vaccination. Vaccinee samples came from UK trials COV001 and COV002, including a single-blind randomized controlled phase 2/3 trial of AZD1222 (ChAdOx1 nCoV-19) in healthy adults. Trial participant PBMC samples were collected at day 0 and day 28 after the second dose for TCRbeta chain sequencing. This receptor was obtained from an adult in good health. Sequenced material: peripheral blood, taken on day 0 of AZD1222 vaccination. The V and J segments used are TRBV5-1 and TRBJ1-2; no D segment can be confidently identified. The DNA reads TGCGCCAGCAGCTCCAATATGGGCCGCAGGGGCTACACCTTC. The translation is CASSSNMGRRGYTF.